This T cell receptor beta chain was sequenced in a study of T cells in pancreatic ductal adenocarcinoma. Trimming cost V 6 bases and J 7 bases; bases outside gene matches: 5. Germline CDR1 SNHLY, CDR2 FYNNEI. CDR3 length: 13 residues. Here immunoSEQ multiplex PCR was the method, and the copy in TCRdb shows in-frame clones only, minus some. The repertoire has some 4,600 clones, around 68% of them found once; the top ten carry over 11%. No neoadjuvant therapy was given to the selected pancreatic ductal adenocarcinoma patients before their surgery. The sequence came from a human donor with pancreatic ductal adenocarcinoma. V usage is TRBV2 and J usage is TRBJ2-2; TRBD1 matches at 7 bases. The sequenced sample consisted of pancreatic tumor tissue. The CDR3 protein is CASRFQGDGELFF. The CDR3, as DNA: TGTGCCAGCAGATTCCAGGGGGACGGGGAGCTGTTTTTT.